This T cell receptor beta chain originates from a study of control samples from healthy donors and cancer patients. Using immunoSEQ multiplex PCR, the repertoire was profiled, and TCRdb retains in-frame clones only, with some absent. The table shows about 110,000 clones, with approximately 90% occurring only once. This CDR3 spans 16 amino acids. Germline V gives CDR1 LNHDA, CDR2 SQIVND (reference sequence). A word on this clone: At one end, the junction sequence differs from germline, possibly due to a read error.

The specimen sequenced was blood. The sequence came from a woman aged 45-65 years in good health. The chain combines TRBV19 with TRBJ1-1, with D perhaps TRBD1 (6 bases). The CDR3 reads CASSMDWGQGNTEAFF. Here the CDR3 DNA reads TGTGCCAGCAGTATGGATTGGGGGCAGGGGAACACTGAAGCTTTCTTT.